This T cell receptor (beta chain) is drawn from a study of PD-1 blockade in classical Hodgkin lymphoma. General study points: Newly diagnosed patients had diversity similar to the baseline diversity of complete responders. TCR diversity at baseline was reported to be reduced in newly diagnosed patients relative to healthy donors. Whereas CD4+ TCR diversity had risen significantly by C4D1, CD8+ TCR diversity had not.

Sample time point: cycle 4 day 1 (C4D1), after five to seven weeks of nivolumab. Autologous stem cell transplantation was followed by relapse in every patient, and brentuximab vedotin exposure varied. Sequencing was performed with immunoSEQ multiplex PCR; in TCRdb, only in-frame clones are kept and a portion is missing. This table has approximately 65,000 clones, roughly nine tenths appearing once. Comment on this clone: As yet, its antigen is unknown.

CDR3 length equals 12 residues. Trimming removed 6 bases from V and 5 bases from J; junction bases left unmatched: 4. CDR1 is SQVTM, CDR2 ANQGSEA, per germline. The source material was peripheral blood mononuclear cells (PBMCs), sampled before the fourth cycle of nivolumab. The V gene is TRBV29-1, the J gene TRBJ1-1; 9 nucleotides line up with TRBD1. This TCR was recovered from a human donor with classical Hodgkin lymphoma. The CDR3 loop is CSVKGQGTEAFF. CDR3 DNA sequence: TGCAGCGTGAAGGGACAGGGTACTGAAGCTTTCTTT.